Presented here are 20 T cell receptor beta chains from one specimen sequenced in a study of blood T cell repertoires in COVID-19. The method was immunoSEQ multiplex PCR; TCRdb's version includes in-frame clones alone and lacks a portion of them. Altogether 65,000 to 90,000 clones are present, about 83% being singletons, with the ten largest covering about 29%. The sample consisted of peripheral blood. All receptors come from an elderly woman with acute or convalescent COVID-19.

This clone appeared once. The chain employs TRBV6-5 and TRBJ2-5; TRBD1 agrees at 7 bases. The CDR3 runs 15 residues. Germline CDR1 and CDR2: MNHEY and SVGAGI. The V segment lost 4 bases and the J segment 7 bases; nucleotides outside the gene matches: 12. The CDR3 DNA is TGTGCCAGCAGTTTTACAAGACAGGGTGGCGGGACCCAGTACTTC. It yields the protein CASSFTRQGGGTQYF.

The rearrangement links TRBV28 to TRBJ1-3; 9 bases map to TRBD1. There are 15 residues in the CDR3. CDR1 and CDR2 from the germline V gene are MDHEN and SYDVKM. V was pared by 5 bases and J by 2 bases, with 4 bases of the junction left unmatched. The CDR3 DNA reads TGTGCCAGCAGTGAGGGGACAGGGACTGGAAACACCATATATTTT. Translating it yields CASSEGTGTGNTIYF.

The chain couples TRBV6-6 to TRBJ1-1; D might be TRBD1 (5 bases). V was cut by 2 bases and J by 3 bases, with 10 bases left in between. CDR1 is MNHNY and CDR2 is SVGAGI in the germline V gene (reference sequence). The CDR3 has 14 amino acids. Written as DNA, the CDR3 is TGTGCCAGCAGTTACGGCCGGGGGTACACTGAAGCTTTCTTT. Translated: CASSYGRGYTEAFF.

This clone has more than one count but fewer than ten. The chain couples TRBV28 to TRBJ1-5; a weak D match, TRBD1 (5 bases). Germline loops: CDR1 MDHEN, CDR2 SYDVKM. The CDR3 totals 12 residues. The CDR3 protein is CASWGVHQPQHF. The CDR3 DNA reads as TGTGCGAGTTGGGGGGTACATCAGCCCCAGCATTTT.

As DNA, the CDR3 is TGCGCCAGCAGCTCCGGGACTGAAGGAAACACCATATATTTT. This translates into CASSSGTEGNTIYF. The chain links TRBV5-1 to TRBJ1-3; maybe TRBD1 (5 bases). This CDR3 region has 14 residues. Germline CDR1 is SGHRS and CDR2 is YFSETQ. V lost 3 bases to trimming and J lost 4 bases, with 11 bases between them.

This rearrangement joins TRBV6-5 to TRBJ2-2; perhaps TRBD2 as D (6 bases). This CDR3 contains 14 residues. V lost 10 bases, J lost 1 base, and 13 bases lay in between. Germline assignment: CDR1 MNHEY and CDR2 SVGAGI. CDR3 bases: TGTGCCACCCGGGGGACCGAGAACACCGGGGAGCTGTTTTTT. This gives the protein CATRGTENTGELFF.

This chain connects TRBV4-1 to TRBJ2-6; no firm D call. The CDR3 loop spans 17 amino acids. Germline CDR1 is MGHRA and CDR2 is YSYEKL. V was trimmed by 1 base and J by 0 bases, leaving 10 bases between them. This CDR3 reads CASSQAWARSGANVLTF. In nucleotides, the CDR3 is TGCGCCAGCAGCCAAGCGTGGGCCCGCTCTGGGGCCAACGTCCTGACTTTC.

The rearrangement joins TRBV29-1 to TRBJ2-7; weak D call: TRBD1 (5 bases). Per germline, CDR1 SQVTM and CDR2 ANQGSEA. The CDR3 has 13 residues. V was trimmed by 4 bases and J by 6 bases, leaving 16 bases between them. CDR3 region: CSVVTGRKGEQYF. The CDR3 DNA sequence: TGCAGCGTTGTAACAGGACGTAAAGGCGAGCAGTACTTC.

The DNA for the CDR3 is TGTGCCAGCAGTTTTGGTCTAGCGGTTCTCTCCTACGAGCAGTACTTC. Translated, it gives CASSFGLAVLSYEQYF. The rearrangement links TRBV28 to TRBJ2-7; 7 bases are a match to TRBD2. The V and J ends lost 3 bases and 0 bases, in that order; junction bases with no gene match: 8. The germline V gene has CDR1 MDHEN and CDR2 SYDVKM. The CDR3 is 16 residues long.

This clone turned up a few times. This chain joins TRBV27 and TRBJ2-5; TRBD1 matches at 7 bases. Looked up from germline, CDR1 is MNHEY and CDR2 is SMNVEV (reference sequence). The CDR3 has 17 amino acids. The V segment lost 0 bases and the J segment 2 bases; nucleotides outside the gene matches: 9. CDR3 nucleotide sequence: TGTGCCAGCAGTTTATCGTACAGGGGAATGGAGCAAGAGACCCAGTACTTC. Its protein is CASSLSYRGMEQETQYF.

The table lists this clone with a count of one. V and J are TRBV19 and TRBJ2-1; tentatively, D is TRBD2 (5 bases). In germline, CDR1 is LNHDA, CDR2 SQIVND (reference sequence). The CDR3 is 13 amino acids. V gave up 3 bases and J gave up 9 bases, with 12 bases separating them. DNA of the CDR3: TGTGCCAGTAGTATGCAGATTGAGGGTGAGCAGTTCTTC. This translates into CASSMQIEGEQFF.

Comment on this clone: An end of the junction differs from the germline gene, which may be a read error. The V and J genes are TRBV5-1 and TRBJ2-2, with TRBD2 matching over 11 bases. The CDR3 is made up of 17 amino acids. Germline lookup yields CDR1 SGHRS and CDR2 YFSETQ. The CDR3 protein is CASTLSSTSGKAGELFF. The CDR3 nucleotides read TGCGCCAGCACCTTGTCCTCGACTAGCGGGAAGGCCGGGGAGCTGTTTTTT.

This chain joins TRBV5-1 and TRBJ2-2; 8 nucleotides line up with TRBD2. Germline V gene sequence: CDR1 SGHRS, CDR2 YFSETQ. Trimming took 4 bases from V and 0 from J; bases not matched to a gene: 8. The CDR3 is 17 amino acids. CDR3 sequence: CASSGLAGYSNTGELFF. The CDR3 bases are TGCGCCAGCAGCGGGTTAGCGGGATATTCGAACACCGGGGAGCTGTTTTTT.

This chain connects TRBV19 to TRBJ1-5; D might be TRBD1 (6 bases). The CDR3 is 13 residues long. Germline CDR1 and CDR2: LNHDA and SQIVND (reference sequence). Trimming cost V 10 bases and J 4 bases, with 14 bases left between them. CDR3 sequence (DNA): TGTGCCACCCTCCAGGGGTGGAATCAGCCCCAGCATTTT. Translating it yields CATLQGWNQPQHF.

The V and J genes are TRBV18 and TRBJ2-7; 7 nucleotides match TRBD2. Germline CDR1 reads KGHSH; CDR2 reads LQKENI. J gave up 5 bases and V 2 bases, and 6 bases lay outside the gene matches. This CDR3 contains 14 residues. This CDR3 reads CASSPAAGDHEQYF. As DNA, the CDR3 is TGTGCCAGCTCACCAGCCGCGGGGGACCACGAGCAGTACTTC.

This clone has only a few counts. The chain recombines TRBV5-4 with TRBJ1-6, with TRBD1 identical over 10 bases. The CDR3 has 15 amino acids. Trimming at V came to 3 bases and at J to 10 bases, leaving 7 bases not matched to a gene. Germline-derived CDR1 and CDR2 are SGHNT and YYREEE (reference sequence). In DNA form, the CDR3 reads TGTGCCAGCAGCTCACGGACAGGGGGTTACTCACCCCTCCACTTT. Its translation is CASSSRTGGYSPLHF.

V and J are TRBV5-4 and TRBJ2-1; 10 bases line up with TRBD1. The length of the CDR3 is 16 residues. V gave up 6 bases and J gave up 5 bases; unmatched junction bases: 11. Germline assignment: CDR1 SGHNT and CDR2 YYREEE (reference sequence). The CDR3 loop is CASKKATGGVDNEQFF. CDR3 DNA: TGTGCCAGCAAGAAAGCGACAGGGGGCGTCGACAATGAGCAGTTCTTC.

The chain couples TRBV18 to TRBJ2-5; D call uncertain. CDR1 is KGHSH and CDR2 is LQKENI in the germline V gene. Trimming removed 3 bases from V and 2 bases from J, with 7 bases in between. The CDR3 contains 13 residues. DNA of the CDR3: TGTGCCAGCTCACCTCGGGTTCAAGAGACCCAGTACTTC. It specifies CASSPRVQETQYF.

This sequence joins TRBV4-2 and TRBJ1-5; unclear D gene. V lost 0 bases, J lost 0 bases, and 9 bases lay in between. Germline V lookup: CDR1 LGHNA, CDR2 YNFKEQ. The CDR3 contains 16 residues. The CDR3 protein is CASSQEAGFSNQPQHF. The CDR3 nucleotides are TGTGCCAGCAGCCAAGAAGCAGGTTTTAGCAATCAGCCCCAGCATTTT.

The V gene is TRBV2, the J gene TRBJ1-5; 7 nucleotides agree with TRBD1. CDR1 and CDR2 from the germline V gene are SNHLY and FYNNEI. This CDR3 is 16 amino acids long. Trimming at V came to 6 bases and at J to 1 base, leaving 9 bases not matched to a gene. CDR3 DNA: TGTGCCAGCAGCCGCCAGGGACAGAGCAGCAATCAGCCCCAGCATTTT. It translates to CASSRQGQSSNQPQHF.